The rows below give T cell receptor beta chains drawn from one sample of a study of PD-1 blockade in mismatch repair-deficient tumors. Generated by immunoSEQ multiplex PCR, the TCRdb table keeps only in-frame clones and is missing some. The sample includes 75,000 to 80,000 clones, 65% to 85% seen only once; the top ten take approximately 5.1%. The sequenced sample was peripheral blood, obtained 44 weeks after starting pembrolizumab. The receptors derive from an adult with mismatch repair-deficient cancer. Each CDR3 is given without its conserved first and last residue.

j_call v_call cdr3_aa
TRBJ2-6 TRBV19 ASSIAHREAGANVLT
TRBJ1-2 TRBV5-1 ASSWSKDGDYGYT
TRBJ1-1 TRBV29-1 SVQGSVTEAF
TRBJ1-4 TRBV5-1 ASSPLGTADGLF
TRBJ2-2 TRBV7-2 ASSPRPDGELF
TRBJ2-1 TRBV7-6 ASSPGRVQDEQF
TRBJ2-1 TRBV4-3 ASSSDPSNEQF
TRBJ2-1 TRBV19 ASSISGTYNEQF
TRBJ2-7 TRBV6-1 ASTPLAPSSYEQY
TRBJ2-3 TRBV11-2 ASSPNQFTDTQY
TRBJ2-5 TRBV7-2 ASSKTLSGETQY
TRBJ1-5 TRBV5-4 ASSQAGLGQPQH